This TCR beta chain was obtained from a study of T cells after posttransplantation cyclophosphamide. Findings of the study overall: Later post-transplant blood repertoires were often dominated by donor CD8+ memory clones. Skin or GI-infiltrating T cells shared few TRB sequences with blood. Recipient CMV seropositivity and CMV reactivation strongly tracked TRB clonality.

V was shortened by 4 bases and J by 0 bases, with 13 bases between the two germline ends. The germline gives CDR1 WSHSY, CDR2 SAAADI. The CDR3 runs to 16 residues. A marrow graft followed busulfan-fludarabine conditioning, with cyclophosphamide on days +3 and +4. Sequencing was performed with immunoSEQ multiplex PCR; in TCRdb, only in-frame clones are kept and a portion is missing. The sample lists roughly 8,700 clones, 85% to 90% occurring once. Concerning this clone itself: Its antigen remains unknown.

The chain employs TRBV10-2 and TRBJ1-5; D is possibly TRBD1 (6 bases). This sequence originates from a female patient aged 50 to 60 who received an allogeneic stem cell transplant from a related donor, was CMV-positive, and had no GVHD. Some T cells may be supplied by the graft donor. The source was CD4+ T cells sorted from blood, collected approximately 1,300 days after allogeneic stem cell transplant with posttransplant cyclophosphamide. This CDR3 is CASSATGGYSNQPQHF. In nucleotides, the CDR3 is TGCGCCAGCAGTGCGACAGGCGGGTATAGCAATCAGCCCCAGCATTTT.